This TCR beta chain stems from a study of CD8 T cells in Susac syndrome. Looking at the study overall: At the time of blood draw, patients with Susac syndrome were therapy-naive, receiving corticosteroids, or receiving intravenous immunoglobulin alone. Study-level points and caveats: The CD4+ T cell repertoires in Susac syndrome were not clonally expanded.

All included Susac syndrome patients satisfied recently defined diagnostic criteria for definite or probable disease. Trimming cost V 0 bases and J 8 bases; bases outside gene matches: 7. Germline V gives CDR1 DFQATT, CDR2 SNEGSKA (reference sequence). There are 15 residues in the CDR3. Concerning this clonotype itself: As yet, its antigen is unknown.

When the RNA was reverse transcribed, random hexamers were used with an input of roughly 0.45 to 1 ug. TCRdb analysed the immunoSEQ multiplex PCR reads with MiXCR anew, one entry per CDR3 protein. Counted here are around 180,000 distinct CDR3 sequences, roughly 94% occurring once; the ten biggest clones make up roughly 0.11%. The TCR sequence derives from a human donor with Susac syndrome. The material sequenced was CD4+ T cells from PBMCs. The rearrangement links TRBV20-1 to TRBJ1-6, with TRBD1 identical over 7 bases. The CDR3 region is CSAREETGPDSPLHF. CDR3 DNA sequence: TGCAGTGCTAGAGAGGAGACAGGGCCTGATTCACCCCTCCACTTT.